Listed here are 13 T cell receptor beta chains from one sample, sequenced in a study of blood T cells in healthy people across ages. Combining a sample-barcoded 5' primer with a J-beta primer mix, a second PCR ran for roughly 6 to 12 cycles. MiXCR, applied by TCRdb to the 5' RACE reads, yields one record per CDR3 protein. The sample lists approximately 800,000 distinct CDR3 sequences; about 53% were seen once. Sequencing used blood. The receptors come from an elderly man in good health.

CDR3 DNA: TGTGCCAGCAGGGACAGCCTTTATTACGAGCAGTACTTC. Protein product: CASRDSLYYEQYF. V and J are TRBV6-1 and TRBJ2-4; perhaps TRBD1 as D (6 bases). The tail of the sequence fits TRBJ2-7 better, so the J call may be wrong. The CDR3 is 13 amino acids. Germline-derived CDR1 and CDR2 are MNHNS and SASEGT.

At least ten counts were recorded for this clonotype. V and J are TRBV9 and TRBJ2-3; possibly TRBD2 for D (6 bases). V gave up 1 base and J gave up 0 bases, with 12 bases separating them. Germline lookup yields CDR1 SGDLS and CDR2 YYNGEE. This CDR3 spans 16 amino acids. Written as DNA, the CDR3 is TGTGCCAGCAGCGTATCCGGGACTGCTAGCACAGATACGCAGTATTTT. Translated: CASSVSGTASTDTQYF.

This rearrangement joins TRBV11-2 to TRBJ2-1; 14 bases line up with TRBD2. The germline gives CDR1 SGHAT, CDR2 FQNNGV. V dropped 3 bases and J dropped 6; count of bases not matched to a gene: 4. CDR3 size: 16 residues. CDR3 coding DNA: TGTGCCAGCAGCTTGAGACTAGCGGGAGGGACCAATGAGCAGTTCTTC. The encoded protein is CASSLRLAGGTNEQFF. The complete variable domain, with remaining parts taken from reference TRBV11-2 and TRBJ2-1, reads EAGVAQSPRYKIIEKRQSVAFWCNPISGHATLYWYQQILGQGPKLLIQFQNNGVVDDSQLPKDRFSAERLKGVDSTLKIQPAKLEDSAVYLCASSLRLAGGTNEQFFGPGTRLTVL.

The rearrangement joins TRBV6-1 to TRBJ2-5; 10 positions match TRBD1. The CDR3 totals 15 residues. J was trimmed by 4 bases and V by 7 bases; bases with no gene match: 9. Germline CDR1 and CDR2: MNHNS and SASEGT. Written as DNA, the CDR3 is TGTGCCAGCACCGGGACAGGGGTGGACCGAGAGACCCAGTACTTC. Translating gives CASTGTGVDRETQYF.

The rearrangement uses TRBV12-3 or TRBV12-4 and TRBJ2-7; D not certain. The length of the CDR3 is 12 residues. The V and J ends lost 7 bases and 3 bases respectively, with 10 bases between them. The CDR3 nucleotides read TGTGCCAGCACCAGGAATATCTACGAGCAGTACTTC. Its protein product is CASTRNIYEQYF.

The sample holds a few counts of this clonotype. V and J are TRBV12-3 or TRBV12-4 and TRBJ2-1, with 8 bases aligning to TRBD1. The CDR3 has 15 residues. Trimming cost V 2 bases and J 6 bases; bases outside gene matches: 6. For the CDR3, the DNA is TGTGCCAGCAGTTTATTAGGACAGGGTCTCAATGAGCAGTTCTTC. It translates to CASSLLGQGLNEQFF.

This clonotype turned up a few times. The gene calls are TRBV20-1 and TRBJ1-2; the D gene is possibly TRBD1 (6 bases). The CDR3 runs 16 residues. V was clipped by 3 bases and J by 4 bases, with 21 bases between them. Germline V gene lookup returns CDR1 DFQATT and CDR2 SNEGSKA (reference sequence). The CDR3 loop reads CSASPSTGRRGYGYTF. CDR3 nucleotides: TGCAGTGCTAGCCCCTCGACAGGCCGGCGGGGCTATGGCTACACCTTC.

This clonotype occurred once. The chain links TRBV20-1 to TRBJ1-1; perhaps TRBD1 as D (5 bases). The CDR3 has 16 amino acids. Germline V gene sequence: CDR1 DFQATT, CDR2 SNEGSKA (reference sequence). V dropped 0 bases and J dropped 0 bases, with 14 bases sitting between them. This CDR3 is CSARDFGGTLNTEAFF. CDR3 bases: TGCAGTGCTAGAGATTTTGGGGGAACATTGAACACTGAAGCTTTCTTT.

This clonotype was seen only a few times. This rearrangement joins TRBV19 to TRBJ2-3; 11 bases agree with TRBD2. The CDR3 runs 16 residues. Per germline, CDR1 LNHDA and CDR2 SQIVND (reference sequence). The V and J ends lost 1 base and 14 bases, in that order; junction bases with no gene match: 14. CDR3 in amino acids: CASSIGVLAGERYAYF. The CDR3, as DNA: TGTGCCAGTAGTATAGGCGTACTAGCGGGAGAAAGATACGCGTATTTT.

This chain joins TRBV12-3 or TRBV12-4 and TRBJ1-1; D gene uncertain. Trimming cost V 0 bases and J 5 bases, with 4 bases left between them. This CDR3 comprises 12 residues. In DNA, the CDR3 is TGTGCCAGCAGTTTAGCCGTGACTGAAGCTTTCTTT. Its protein is CASSLAVTEAFF.

This rearrangement joins TRBV2 to TRBJ2-1, with TRBD1 matching over 9 bases. CDR1 SNHLY and CDR2 FYNNEI come from the germline V gene. The CDR3 length is 15 residues. V was pared by 3 bases and J by 10 bases, with 10 bases of the junction left unmatched. The CDR3: CASSDGDRVLREQFF. For the CDR3, the DNA is TGTGCCAGCAGTGACGGGGACAGGGTTCTGAGGGAGCAGTTCTTC.

This clonotype was seen many times. The chain employs TRBV18 and TRBJ2-7, with 8 bases identical to TRBD2. This CDR3 has 14 residues. V lost 8 bases and J lost 3; bases outside the gene matches: 9. The germline V gene has CDR1 KGHSH and CDR2 LQKENI. The CDR3 protein is CASSPGSGSYEQYF. The CDR3 coding sequence is TGTGCCAGCAGTCCCGGCAGCGGGAGCTACGAGCAGTACTTC.

This clonotype was recorded a few times. This chain joins TRBV18 and TRBJ2-5; weak D call: TRBD1 (5 bases). CDR1 is KGHSH, CDR2 LQKENI, per germline. Deletions cut 6 bases from V and 0 bases from J, with 17 bases between. The CDR3 consists of 16 residues. CDR3 coding DNA: TGTGCCAGCTCTCTAACGGAGACAGCCTACCAAGAGACCCAGTACTTC. Translation gives CASSLTETAYQETQYF.